This T cell receptor (beta chain) is drawn from a study of naive and memory T cell subsets. Study-level findings and limits: Gini index rose across naive, CM, EM and EMRA in CD4 and CD8.

An equimolar mix of two oligonucleotides served as the beta constant-region primer for TRBC1 and TRBC2. MiXCR was run by TCRdb on the UMI-ligation and nested PCR reads, yielding one entry per CDR3 protein. The data show 81,000 or so distinct CDR3 sequences, about 6.5% seen once. For this clonotype: Its cognate antigen is unknown.

The CDR3 runs to 13 residues. V shed 4 bases and J 7 bases; nucleotides not matched to a gene: 6. Germline assignment: CDR1 LGHDT and CDR2 YNNKEL (reference sequence). The specimen sequenced was central memory CD4+ T cells from blood. The sequence derives from a human donor in good health. V usage is TRBV3-1 and J usage is TRBJ1-1, with TRBD1 identical over 7 bases. CDR3 loop: CASSRQGGGEAFF. The DNA of the CDR3 is TGTGCCAGCAGCCGACAGGGTGGAGGTGAAGCTTTCTTT.